Each of the 18 T cell receptor beta chains below was sequenced from the same sample in a study of cytomegalovirus exposure and HLA in healthy donors. PCR primers comprised 60 Vbeta and 13 Jbeta primers. TCRdb's copy holds only in-frame clones and misses some; the assay was immunoSEQ multiplex PCR. The data contain 150,000 to 200,000 clones, about 77% of them singletons. Sequencing input: PBMCs. These receptor sequences come from a young man in good health and CMV-seropositive.

As DNA, the CDR3 is TGCAGCGTTGAGCCCGGGGACTATGGCTACACCTTC. This sequence encodes CSVEPGDYGYTF. V and J are TRBV29-1 and TRBJ1-2; D not certain. V shed 3 bases and J shed 3 bases, with 8 bases lying between them. Germline CDR1 is SQVTM and CDR2 is ANQGSEA. The CDR3 is 12 amino acids. Filled out from reference TRBV29-1 and TRBJ1-2, the complete variable domain reads SAVISQKPSRDICQRGTSLTIQCQVDSQVTMMFWYRQQPGQSLTLIATANQGSEATYESGFVIDKFPISRPNLTFSTLTVSNMSPEDSSIYLCSVEPGDYGYTFGSGTRLTVV.

This clone was counted a few times. The gene calls are TRBV5-4 and TRBJ2-1; 7 bases are shared with TRBD1. Losses at the gene ends were 4 bases for V and 0 bases for J; bases not matched to a gene: 7. The CDR3 contains 16 residues. CDR1 is SGHNT and CDR2 is YYREEE in the germline V gene (reference sequence). CDR3 amino acids: CASSRARDSSYNEQFF. Here the CDR3 DNA reads TGTGCCAGCAGCCGGGCTCGGGACAGCTCCTACAATGAGCAGTTCTTC. Variable domain in full (rest from reference TRBV5-4 and TRBJ2-1): ETGVTQSPTHLIKTRGQQVTLRCSSQSGHNTVSWYQQALGQGPQFIFQYYREEENGRGNFPPRFSGLQFPNYSSELNVNALELDDSALYLCASSRARDSSYNEQFFGPGTRLTVL.

This clone was seen once. The chain uses TRBV5-4 and TRBJ2-7; possible D gene TRBD1, 6 bases. The germline gives CDR1 SGHNT, CDR2 YYREEE (reference sequence). This CDR3 has 15 residues. The germline V and J ends were trimmed by 0 bases and 2 bases, with 12 bases remaining between them. The CDR3 sequence: CASSLEVGAAYEQYF. The CDR3 DNA is TGTGCCAGCAGCTTGGAAGTGGGGGCCGCCTACGAGCAGTACTTC.

The chain couples TRBV29-1 to TRBJ1-5, with D possibly TRBD1 on 6 matching bases. V lost 7 bases and J lost 4, with 14 bases in between. CDR1 is SQVTM and CDR2 is ANQGSEA in the germline V gene. The CDR3 runs to 13 residues. CDR3 amino acids: CSASDRKNQPQHF. The CDR3 DNA reads TGCAGCGCCTCCGACAGGAAAAATCAGCCCCAGCATTTT.

The chain recombines TRBV28 with TRBJ1-5; D ambiguous. CDR3 length equals 12 residues. Germline CDR1 is MDHEN and CDR2 is SYDVKM. Deletions cut 6 bases from V and 9 bases from J, with 12 bases between. CDR3 bases: TGTGCCAGCAGCCGGGTCGTGTCGCCCCAGCATTTT. Translated: CASSRVVSPQHF.

This chain joins TRBV10-2 and TRBJ2-7, with 7 bases aligning to TRBD2. CDR1 and CDR2 (germline): WSHSY, SAAADI. CDR3 length equals 14 residues. J gave up 3 bases and V 3 bases, and 5 bases lay outside the gene matches. CDR3 amino acids: CASSEGGSIYEQYF. The CDR3 bases are TGCGCCAGCAGTGAAGGCGGGAGTATCTACGAGCAGTACTTC.

V is TRBV30 and J is TRBJ2-5, with no clear D. The germline V gene encodes CDR1 GTSNPN and CDR2 SVGIG (reference sequence). This CDR3 spans 15 amino acids. Trimming left V 3 bases short and J 2 bases short, with 16 bases between. The CDR3 loop is CAWRDEAEKQETQYF. The CDR3 nucleotides are TGTGCCTGGAGGGATGAGGCGGAAAAGCAAGAGACCCAGTACTTC.

A word on this clone: One end of the junction varies from germline; a read error may be responsible. The chain couples TRBV5-1 to TRBJ2-3; 7 positions agree with TRBD2. The CDR3 loop spans 17 amino acids. Germline assignment: CDR1 SGHRS and CDR2 YFSETQ. The CDR3 bases are TGCGCCAGCAGCCCATCAGGACTAGTGGGGAAGAGGGGTACGCAGTGTTTT. Its protein is CASSPSGLVGKRGTQCF.

The genes are TRBV5-8 and TRBJ2-1, with a tentative D call TRBD2 (7 bases). The ends were cut back, 1 base at V and 15 bases at J, with 23 bases in the middle. The CDR3 is 15 residues long. Germline V gene lookup returns CDR1 SGHTS and CDR2 YDEGEE. CDR3 loop: CASSLKLVGGLVGFF. Here the CDR3 DNA reads TGTGCCAGCAGCTTGAAACTAGTGGGGGGGCTTGTTGGGTTCTTC.

The rearrangement links TRBV5-1 to TRBJ1-4; D not resolved. The CDR3 runs to 13 residues. The germline CDR1 and CDR2 sequences are SGHRS and YFSETQ. Trimming left V 0 bases short and J 12 bases short, with 12 bases between. The CDR3 coding sequence is TGCGCCAGCAGCTTGGACTGGTCACGGGAACTGTTTTTT. Its protein product is CASSLDWSRELFF.

This chain connects TRBV21-1 to TRBJ1-5; the DNA was not compared with TRBD1, the D call given in the table. TRBV21-1 is listed as a pseudogene. This CDR3 is built from 15 residues. In DNA form, the CDR3 reads TGTGCCAGCAGCAAATTTAAGGGGGTGGATCAGCCCCAGCATTTT. This encodes CASSKFKGVDQPQHF.

With respect to this clone: This sample also contains other DNA sequences that code for the same CDR3. Here the CDR3 DNA reads TGTGCCAGCAGCGCGGGGACCGGGGAGCTGTTTTTT. It is translated as CASSAGTGELFF. The chain recombines TRBV9 with TRBJ2-2, with D tentatively TRBD2 (5 bases). The CDR3 has 12 amino acids. The germline gives CDR1 SGDLS, CDR2 YYNGEE. V lost 3 bases and J lost 5, with 5 bases in between.

The chain carries TRBV5-1 and TRBJ2-1; D possibly corresponds to TRBD2 (6 bases). The CDR3 sequence is 14 residues long. The germline V and J ends were trimmed by 4 bases and 9 bases, with 17 bases remaining between them. Germline V CDR1 and CDR2: SGHRS, YFSETQ. CDR3 in amino acids: CASSQELARSEQFF. The CDR3 nucleotides are TGCGCCAGCAGCCAGGAGCTAGCGCGTAGTGAGCAGTTCTTC.

This chain joins TRBV10-2 and TRBJ2-1; 9 bases fit TRBD2. The V gene's germline CDR1 is WSHSY and CDR2 SAAADI. Trimming cost V 4 bases and J 6 bases; bases outside gene matches: 7. The CDR3 runs to 15 residues. CDR3 sequence (DNA): TGCGCCAGCAGTGGGCTAGCGGGACTTCCCAATGAGCAGTTCTTC. Translated, it gives CASSGLAGLPNEQFF.

This sequence joins TRBV28 and TRBJ1-5, with 8 bases that match TRBD1. The CDR3 runs to 16 residues. Germline V lookup: CDR1 MDHEN, CDR2 SYDVKM. V shed 4 bases and J 4 bases; nucleotides not matched to a gene: 9. The CDR3 protein is CASSWTGSILNQPQHF. As DNA, the CDR3 is TGTGCCAGCAGTTGGACAGGGTCTATTCTTAATCAGCCCCAGCATTTT.

In its sample, this clone was seen once. The CDR3 region is CASRRQGMYEQYF. In DNA, the CDR3 is TGTGCCAGCAGGAGGCAGGGTATGTACGAGCAGTACTTC. The J gene is TRBJ2-7, the V gene TRBV27; tentatively, D is TRBD1 (5 bases). V was shortened by 6 bases and J by 4 bases, with 13 bases between the two germline ends. The CDR3 loop spans 13 amino acids. Germline assignment: CDR1 MNHEY and CDR2 SMNVEV (reference sequence).

This clone was detected only once. The V call is TRBV19, the J call TRBJ2-2; D may be TRBD2 (6 bases). CDR3 length: 16 amino acids. Germline V gene data show CDR1 as LNHDA and CDR2 as SQIVND (reference sequence). The ends were cut back, 5 bases at V and 1 base at J, with 14 bases in the middle. The CDR3 loop is CASSQVIAENTGELFF. Written as DNA, the CDR3 is TGTGCCAGTAGTCAGGTGATAGCGGAGAACACCGGGGAGCTGTTTTTT.

Only a few counts were recorded for this clone. The J gene is TRBJ2-7, the V gene TRBV6-4; 12 nucleotides agree with TRBD2. V lost 0 bases to trimming and J lost 2 bases; unmatched junction nucleotides: 11. The CDR3 consists of 19 residues. Germline assignment: CDR1 MRHNA and CDR2 SNTAGT. In DNA form, the CDR3 reads TGTGCCAGCAGTGACTCCCGAGACAGCCCTAGCGGGAGGGCCTACGAGCAGTACTTC. Translated, it gives CASSDSRDSPSGRAYEQYF.